A selection of T cell receptor beta chains follows, all from one sample in a study of tumor-infiltrating lymphocytes in primary liver carcinoma. In TCRdb, the multiplex PCR reads were re-called with MiXCR into one record per CDR3 protein. This table has about 200,000 distinct CDR3 sequences, around three fifths appearing once. Specimen: peripheral blood. The receptors were gathered from a woman in her fifties or sixties with primary liver carcinoma and hepatitis B virus infection. The CDR3 runs from the conserved cysteine through the conserved F or W. Fields, in order: V gene, D gene, clone size, J gene, CDR3 protein, CDR3 DNA. D genes are given only for firm matches. Clone size, where shown, is once, few, many, or a class for clones that have expanded.

>TRBV29-1|-|-|TRBJ2-6
CSVHMGEVSGDNVLTF
TGCAGCGTTCATATGGGAGAAGTATCTGGGGACAACGTCCTGACTTTC
>TRBV4-2|TRBD2|-|TRBJ2-7
CASNAAGLAGYDQYF
TGTGCCAGCAACGCGGCGGGACTAGCGGGCTACGATCAGTACTTC
>TRBV14|-|once|TRBJ2-1
CASSQTVYAYNEQFF
TGTGCCAGCAGTCAGACAGTGTACGCCTACAATGAGCAGTTCTTC
>TRBV14|-|many|TRBJ2-1
CASSQDTGYNEQFF
TGTGCCAGCAGCCAAGATACGGGGTACAATGAGCAGTTCTTC
>TRBV5-6|TRBD1|-|TRBJ2-7
CASSSGRGTGGSYEQYF
TGTGCCAGCAGCTCGGGGCGCGGGACAGGGGGCTCCTACGAGCAGTACTTC
>TRBV11-2|-|-|TRBJ2-1
CASSLCRVADNEQFF
TGTGCCAGCAGCTTATGTAGAGTGGCGGACAATGAGCAGTTCTTC
>TRBV6-4|TRBD1|-|TRBJ2-3
CASSEGQGHTDTQYF
TGTGCCAGCAGTGAAGGACAGGGCCACACAGATACGCAGTATTTT
>TRBV11-3|-|many|TRBJ1-1
CASSPPRGLNTEAFF
TGTGCCAGCAGCCCCCCACGGGGCTTGAACACTGAAGCTTTCTTT
>TRBV29-1|-|many|TRBJ2-7
CSVGTISAYEQYF
TGCAGCGTTGGGACAATAAGCGCCTACGAGCAGTACTTC
>TRBV5-1|-|many|TRBJ2-7
CASSRVIEPYEQYF
TGCGCCAGCAGCCGGGTCATTGAACCCTACGAGCAGTACTTC
>TRBV2|-|many|TRBJ1-1
CASSESVSGTEAFF
TGTGCCAGCAGTGAATCCGTAAGTGGCACTGAAGCTTTCTTT
>TRBV7-8|TRBD2|-|TRBJ2-2
CASNKVGGAGTGELLF
TGTGCCAGCAACAAAGTGGGAGGGGCGGGCACCGGGGAGCTGTTATTT
>TRBV11-2|-|-|TRBJ2-1
CDSSSKSHEQFF
TGTGACAGCAGCTCCAAGTCCCATGAGCAGTTCTTC
>TRBV11-2|TRBD2|-|TRBJ2-1
CTSSRRLAGGPGDEQSF
TGTACCAGTAGCAGGAGACTAGCGGGAGGGCCGGGGGATGAACAGTCCTTC
>TRBV13|TRBD2|-|TRBJ2-1
CVSNWGLASGNNERFF
TGTGTCAGCAACTGGGGACTAGCAAGTGGGAACAATGAGCGGTTCTTC
>TRBV4-1|TRBD2|-|TRBJ2-1
CASSQDPSGTPSSYSEQFF
TGCGCCAGCAGCCAAGACCCCAGCGGGACCCCGAGCTCCTACAGTGAGCAGTTCTTC
>TRBV6-6|TRBD1|-|TRBJ1-1
CASSPWTGGPEASF
TGTGCCAGCAGTCCCTGGACAGGGGGGCCCGAAGCTTCCTTT
>TRBV11-2|-|-|TRBJ2-1
CASSSGEGIYNEKFF
TGTGCTAGCAGCTCAGGGGAAGGGATCTACAATGAGAAGTTCTTC
>TRBV2|TRBD2|-|TRBJ2-5
CASSFRLATQETQYF
TGTGCCAGCAGCTTCAGACTAGCAACTCAAGAGACCCAGTACTTC
>TRBV10-1|-|once|TRBJ2-3
CASSERNTDMQYF
TGCGCCAGCAGTGAGCGGAACACAGATATGCAGTATTTT
>TRBV19|-|-|TRBJ1-1
CVTKHWNTEAFF
TGTGTCACGAAACACTGGAACACTGAAGCTTTCTTT
>TRBV27|TRBD2|-|TRBJ2-3
CASWGLAPTDTQYF
TGTGCCAGCTGGGGACTAGCTCCTACAGATACGCAGTATTTT
>TRBV11-2|TRBD1|-|TRBJ1-2
CANSSLGTGRYGYTF
TGTGCCAACAGCTCGCTAGGGACAGGGCGCTATGGCTACACCTTC
>TRBV6-2/TRBV6-3|-|medium-sized|TRBJ2-3
CASSYSSTDTQYF
TGTGCCAGCAGTTACTCTAGCACAGATACGCAGTATTTT
>TRBV29-1|-|-|TRBJ2-6
CSVEDPSRATGINVLTF
TGCAGCGTTGAAGATCCCAGTCGGGCGACTGGGATCAACGTCCTGACTTTC
>TRBV7-9|-|-|TRBJ1-5
CASSPGRNQPHHF
TGTGCCAGCAGCCCCGGCCGGAATCAGCCCCATCATTTT
>TRBV11-2|-|medium-sized|TRBJ2-5
CASSSLETQYF
TGTGCCAGCAGCTCCTTAGAGACCCAGTACTTC
>TRBV13|TRBD2|-|TRBJ2-7
CTSSSSGRADEQYF
TGTACTAGCAGCTCTAGCGGGAGGGCCGACGAGCAGTACTTC
>TRBV12-3/TRBV12-4|-|many|TRBJ2-5
CASSPMRETQYF
TGTGCCAGCAGTCCAATGAGGGAGACCCAGTACTTC
>TRBV6-5|-|-|TRBJ2-3
CASSYGGGDTDTQYF
TGTGCCAGCAGTTACGGGGGTGGGGACACAGATACGCAGTATTTT
>TRBV5-4|TRBD1|few|TRBJ1-1
CASSLAGFNRGHTEAFF
TGTGCCAGCAGCTTGGCCGGGTTTAACAGGGGACACACTGAAGCTTTCTTT
>TRBV6-1|TRBD1|few|TRBJ1-5
CASEGQGFQPQHF
TGTGCCAGCGAGGGACAGGGATTTCAGCCCCAGCATTTT
>TRBV11-2|-|-|TRBJ2-2
CASSLRVTGLNTGGLFF
TGTGCCAGCAGCTTGCGGGTGACAGGCTTGAACACCGGGGGGTTGTTTTTT
>TRBV11-2|-|-|TRBJ1-1
CAGSFEHSTEAFF
TGTGCCGGCAGCTTTGAACACTCCACTGAAGCTTTCTTT
>TRBV6-5|TRBD2|-|TRBJ2-1
CASSYSSGRAHNEQFF
TGTGCCAGCAGTTACTCGAGCGGGAGGGCCCATAATGAGCAGTTCTTC